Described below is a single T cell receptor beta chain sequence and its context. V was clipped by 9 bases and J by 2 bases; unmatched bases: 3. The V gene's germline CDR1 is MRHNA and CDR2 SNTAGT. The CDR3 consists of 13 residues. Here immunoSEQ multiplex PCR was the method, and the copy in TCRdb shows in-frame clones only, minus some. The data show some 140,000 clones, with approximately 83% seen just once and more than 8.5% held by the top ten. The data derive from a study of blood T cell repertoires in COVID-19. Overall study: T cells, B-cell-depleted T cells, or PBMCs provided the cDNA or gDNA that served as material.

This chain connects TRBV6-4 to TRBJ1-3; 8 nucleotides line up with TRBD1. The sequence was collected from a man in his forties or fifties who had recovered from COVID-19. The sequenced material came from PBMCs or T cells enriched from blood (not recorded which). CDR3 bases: TGTGCCAGGGACAGGGATACTGGAAACACCATATATTTT. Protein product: CARDRDTGNTIYF.